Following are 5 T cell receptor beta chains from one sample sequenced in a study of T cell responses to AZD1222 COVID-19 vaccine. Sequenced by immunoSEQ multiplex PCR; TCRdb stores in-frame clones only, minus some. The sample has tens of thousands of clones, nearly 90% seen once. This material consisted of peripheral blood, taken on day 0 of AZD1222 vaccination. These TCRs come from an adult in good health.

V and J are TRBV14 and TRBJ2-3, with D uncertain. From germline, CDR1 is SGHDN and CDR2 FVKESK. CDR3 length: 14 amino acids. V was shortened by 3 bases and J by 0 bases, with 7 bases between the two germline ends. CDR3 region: CASSHDFSTDTQYF. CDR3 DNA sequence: TGTGCCAGCAGCCACGACTTTAGCACAGATACGCAGTATTTT.

CDR3 DNA sequence: TGTGCCAGCAGCTCTGCGGGGGCCCCGGGCACCGGGGAGCTGTTTTTT. As protein: CASSSAGAPGTGELFF. The chain links TRBV4-2 to TRBJ2-2, with a possible D match to TRBD2 (7 bases). The length of the CDR3 is 16 residues. The V gene lost 5 bases and the J gene lost 4 bases, with 17 bases spanning the gap. Germline V CDR1 and CDR2: LGHNA, YNFKEQ.

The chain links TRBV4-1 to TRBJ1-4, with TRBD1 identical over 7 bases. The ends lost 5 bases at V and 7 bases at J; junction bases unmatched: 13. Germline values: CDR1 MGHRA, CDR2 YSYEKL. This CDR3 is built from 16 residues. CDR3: CASSFRPGQRAEKLFF. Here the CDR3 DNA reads TGCGCCAGCAGCTTCAGACCGGGACAGAGGGCTGAAAAACTGTTTTTT.

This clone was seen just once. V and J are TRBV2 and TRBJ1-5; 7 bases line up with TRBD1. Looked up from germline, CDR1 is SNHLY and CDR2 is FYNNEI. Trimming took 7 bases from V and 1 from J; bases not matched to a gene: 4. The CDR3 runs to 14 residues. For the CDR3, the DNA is TGTGCCAGCATTGGACAGGCCAGCAATCAGCCCCAGCATTTT. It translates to CASIGQASNQPQHF.

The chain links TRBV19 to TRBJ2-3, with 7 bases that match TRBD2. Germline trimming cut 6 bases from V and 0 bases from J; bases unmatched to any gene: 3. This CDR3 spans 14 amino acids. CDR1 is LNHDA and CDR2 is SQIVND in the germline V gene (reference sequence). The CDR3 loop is CASSWRGSTDTQYF. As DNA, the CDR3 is TGTGCCAGTAGCTGGCGGGGGAGCACAGATACGCAGTATTTT.